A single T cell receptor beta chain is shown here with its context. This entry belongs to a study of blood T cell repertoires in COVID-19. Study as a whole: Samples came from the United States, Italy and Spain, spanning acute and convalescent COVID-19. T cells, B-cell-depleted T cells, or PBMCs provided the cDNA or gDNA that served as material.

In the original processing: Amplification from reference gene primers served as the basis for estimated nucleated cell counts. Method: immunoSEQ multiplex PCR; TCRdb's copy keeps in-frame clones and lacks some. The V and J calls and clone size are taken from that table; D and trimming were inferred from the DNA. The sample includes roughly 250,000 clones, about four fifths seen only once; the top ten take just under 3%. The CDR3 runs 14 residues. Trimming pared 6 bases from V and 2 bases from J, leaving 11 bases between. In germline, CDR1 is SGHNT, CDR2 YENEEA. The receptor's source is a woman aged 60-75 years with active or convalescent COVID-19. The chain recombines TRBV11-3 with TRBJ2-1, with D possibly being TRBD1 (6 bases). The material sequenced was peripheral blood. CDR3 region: CASSPQGPYNEQFF. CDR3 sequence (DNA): TGTGCCAGCAGTCCTCAGGGGCCCTACAATGAGCAGTTCTTC.